The entry below gives a single TCR beta chain sequence along with its context. The CDR3 totals 15 residues. Germline V CDR1 and CDR2: SGHAT, FQNNGV. This entry belongs to a study of T cells expressing NK-cell markers. At the level of the study: The authors derived TCR beta repertoires from sorted CD3+CD56+NKG2C+, CD3+CD56+NKG2C- and CD3+CD56-NKG2C+ T cells.

TCRdb reworked the 5' RACE reads into one entry per CDR3 protein, no DNA. Recorded for this sample: 500,000 to 700,000 distinct CDR3 sequences. Material for sequencing was blood T cells: a sorted CD56 or NKG2C T cell subset, CD4+ or CD8+ T cells, or bulk PBMC T cells (not recorded which). The V gene is TRBV11-2, the J gene TRBJ1-2; lacking DNA, the TRBD1 call made by TCRdb goes unchecked. The clonotype originates from a young man in good health. The CDR3 reads CASSLWAGGDYGYTF.